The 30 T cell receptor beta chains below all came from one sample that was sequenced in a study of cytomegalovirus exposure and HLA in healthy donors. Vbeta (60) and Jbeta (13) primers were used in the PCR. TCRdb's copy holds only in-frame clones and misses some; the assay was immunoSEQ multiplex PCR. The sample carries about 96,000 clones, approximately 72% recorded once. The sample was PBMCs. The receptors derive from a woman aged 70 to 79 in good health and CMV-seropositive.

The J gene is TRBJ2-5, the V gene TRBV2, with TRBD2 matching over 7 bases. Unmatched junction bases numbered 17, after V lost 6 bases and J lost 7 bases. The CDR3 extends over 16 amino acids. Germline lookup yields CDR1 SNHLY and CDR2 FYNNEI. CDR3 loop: CASSPREGKSGGTQYF. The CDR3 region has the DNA TGTGCCAGCAGCCCCAGGGAGGGAAAGTCCGGCGGGACCCAGTACTTC.

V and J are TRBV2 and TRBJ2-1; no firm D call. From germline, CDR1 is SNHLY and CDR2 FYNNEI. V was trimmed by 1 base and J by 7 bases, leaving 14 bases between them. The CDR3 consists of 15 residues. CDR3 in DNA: TGTGCCAGCAGTGAAGGGAGACTCCCCCCTAATGAGCAGTTCTTC. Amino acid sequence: CASSEGRLPPNEQFF.

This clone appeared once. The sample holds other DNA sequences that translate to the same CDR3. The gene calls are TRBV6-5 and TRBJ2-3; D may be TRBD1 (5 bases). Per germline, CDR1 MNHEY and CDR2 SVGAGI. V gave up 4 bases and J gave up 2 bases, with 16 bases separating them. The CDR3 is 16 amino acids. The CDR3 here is CASSSPGAGPTDTQYF. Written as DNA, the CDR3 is TGTGCCAGCAGTTCCCCTGGGGCAGGTCCCACAGATACGCAGTATTTT.

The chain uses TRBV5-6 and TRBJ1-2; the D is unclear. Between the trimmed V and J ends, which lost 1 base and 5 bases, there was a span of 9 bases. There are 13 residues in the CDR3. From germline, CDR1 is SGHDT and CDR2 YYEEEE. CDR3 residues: CASSLNGLYGYTF. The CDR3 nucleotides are TGTGCCAGCAGCTTGAACGGACTATATGGCTACACCTTC.

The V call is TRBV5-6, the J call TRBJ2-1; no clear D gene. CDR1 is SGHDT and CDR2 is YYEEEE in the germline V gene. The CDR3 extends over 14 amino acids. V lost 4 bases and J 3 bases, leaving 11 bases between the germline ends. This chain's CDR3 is CASSLGPFYNEQFF. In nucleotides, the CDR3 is TGTGCCAGCAGCCTAGGTCCATTCTACAATGAGCAGTTCTTC.

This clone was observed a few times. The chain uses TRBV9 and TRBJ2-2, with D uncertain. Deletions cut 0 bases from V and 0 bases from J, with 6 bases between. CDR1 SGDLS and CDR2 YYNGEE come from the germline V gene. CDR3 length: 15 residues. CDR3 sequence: CASSVGAANTGELFF. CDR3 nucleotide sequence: TGTGCCAGCAGCGTAGGGGCCGCGAACACCGGGGAGCTGTTTTTT.

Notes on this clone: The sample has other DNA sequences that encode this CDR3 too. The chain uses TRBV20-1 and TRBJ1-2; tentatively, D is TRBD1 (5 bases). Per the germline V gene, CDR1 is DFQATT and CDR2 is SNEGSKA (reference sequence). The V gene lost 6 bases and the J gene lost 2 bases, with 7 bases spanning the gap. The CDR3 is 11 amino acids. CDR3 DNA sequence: TGCAGTGCGGGGCAGAACTATGGCTACACCTTC. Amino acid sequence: CSAGQNYGYTF.

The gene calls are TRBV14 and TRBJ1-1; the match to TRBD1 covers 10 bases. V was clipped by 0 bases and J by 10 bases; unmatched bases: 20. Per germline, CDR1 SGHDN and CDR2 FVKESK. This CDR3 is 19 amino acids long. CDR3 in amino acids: CASSQEGQGGIRRLTLAFF. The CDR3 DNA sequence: TGTGCCAGCAGCCAAGAAGGACAGGGGGGAATTCGCCGTTTGACTTTAGCTTTCTTT.

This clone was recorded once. Here the CDR3 reads CASTPREGLGGELFF. CDR3 bases: TGTGCCAGCACCCCCCGAGAAGGACTAGGCGGGGAGCTGTTTTTT. The J gene is TRBJ2-2, the V gene TRBV28; 7 bases agree with TRBD2. J gave up 7 bases and V 7 bases, and 12 bases lay outside the gene matches. Germline V gene lookup returns CDR1 MDHEN and CDR2 SYDVKM. This CDR3 spans 15 amino acids.

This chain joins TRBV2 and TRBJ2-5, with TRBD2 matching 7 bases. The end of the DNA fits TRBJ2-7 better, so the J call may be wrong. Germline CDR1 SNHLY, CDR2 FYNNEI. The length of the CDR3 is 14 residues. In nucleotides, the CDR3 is TGTGCCAGCAGGGGGGGGTGGGGGTCCTACGAGCAGTACTTC. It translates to CASRGGWGSYEQYF.

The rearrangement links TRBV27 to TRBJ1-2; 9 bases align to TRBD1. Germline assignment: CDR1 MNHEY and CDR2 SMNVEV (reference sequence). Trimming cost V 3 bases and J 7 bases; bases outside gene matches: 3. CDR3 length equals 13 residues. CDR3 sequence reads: CASSFRQGGGYTF. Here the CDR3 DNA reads TGTGCCAGCAGTTTCCGACAGGGGGGTGGCTACACCTTC.

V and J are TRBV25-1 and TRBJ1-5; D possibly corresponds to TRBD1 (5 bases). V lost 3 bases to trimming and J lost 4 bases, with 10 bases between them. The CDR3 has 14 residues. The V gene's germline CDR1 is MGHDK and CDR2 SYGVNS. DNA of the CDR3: TGTGCCAGCAGTGACAGGGCCCAAAATCAGCCCCAGCATTTT. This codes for CASSDRAQNQPQHF.

CDR3 region: CSVDLQRADTQYF. DNA for the CDR3: TGCAGCGTTGACTTGCAGAGGGCAGATACGCAGTATTTT. The gene calls are TRBV29-1 and TRBJ2-3, with D possibly matching TRBD2 (5 bases). The CDR3 runs to 13 residues. Trimming took off 3 bases at V and 4 bases at J, with 11 bases between the two ends. CDR1 is SQVTM, CDR2 ANQGSEA, per germline.

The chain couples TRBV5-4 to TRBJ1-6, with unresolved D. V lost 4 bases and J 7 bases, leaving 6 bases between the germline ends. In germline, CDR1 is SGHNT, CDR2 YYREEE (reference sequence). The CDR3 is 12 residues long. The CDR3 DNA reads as TGTGCCAGCAGCGTAATAAATTCACCCCTCCACTTT. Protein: CASSVINSPLHF.

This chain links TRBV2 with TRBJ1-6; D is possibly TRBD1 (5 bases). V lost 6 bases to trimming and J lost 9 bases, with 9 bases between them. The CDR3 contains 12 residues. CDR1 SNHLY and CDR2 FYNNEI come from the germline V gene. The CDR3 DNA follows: TGTGCCAGCAGCCCTAGGGGTTCACCCCTCCACTTT. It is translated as CASSPRGSPLHF. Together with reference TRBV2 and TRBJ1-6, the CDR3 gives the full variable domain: EPEVTQTPSHQVTQMGQEVILRCVPISNHLYFYWYRQILGQKVEFLVSFYNNEISEKSEIFDDQFSVERPDGSNFTLKIRSTKLEDSAMYFCASSPRGSPLHFGNGTRLTVT.

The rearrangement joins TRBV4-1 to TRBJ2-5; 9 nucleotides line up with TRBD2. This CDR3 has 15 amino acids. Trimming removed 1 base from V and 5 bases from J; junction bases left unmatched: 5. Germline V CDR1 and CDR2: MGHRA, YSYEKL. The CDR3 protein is CASSQVGTSYETQYF. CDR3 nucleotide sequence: TGCGCCAGCAGCCAAGTTGGGACTAGCTACGAGACCCAGTACTTC.

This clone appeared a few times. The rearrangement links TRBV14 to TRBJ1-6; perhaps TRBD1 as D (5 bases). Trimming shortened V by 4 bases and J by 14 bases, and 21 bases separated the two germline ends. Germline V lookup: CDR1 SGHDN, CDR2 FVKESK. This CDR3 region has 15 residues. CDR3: CASSRDSLAARSLHF. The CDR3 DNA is TGTGCCAGCAGCCGAGACAGTTTGGCCGCTCGATCCCTCCACTTT.

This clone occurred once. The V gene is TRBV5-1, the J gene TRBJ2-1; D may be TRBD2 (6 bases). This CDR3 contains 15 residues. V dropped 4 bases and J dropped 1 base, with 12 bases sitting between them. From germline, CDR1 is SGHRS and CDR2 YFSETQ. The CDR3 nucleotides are TGCGCCAGCAGCGCCAGCGGGTATTCCTACAATGAGCAGTTCTTC. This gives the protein CASSASGYSYNEQFF.

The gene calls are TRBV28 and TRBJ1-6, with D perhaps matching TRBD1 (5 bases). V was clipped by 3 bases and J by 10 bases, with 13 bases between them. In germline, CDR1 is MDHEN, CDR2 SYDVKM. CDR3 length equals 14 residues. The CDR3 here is CASSFLGDMSPLHF. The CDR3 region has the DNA TGTGCCAGCAGTTTTTTAGGGGATATGTCACCCCTCCACTTT.

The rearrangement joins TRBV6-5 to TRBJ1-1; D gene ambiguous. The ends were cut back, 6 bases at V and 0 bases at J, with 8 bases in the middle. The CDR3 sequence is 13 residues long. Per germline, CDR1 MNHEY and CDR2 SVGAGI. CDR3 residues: CASRTDMNTEAFF. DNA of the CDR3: TGTGCCAGCAGAACAGATATGAACACTGAAGCTTTCTTT.

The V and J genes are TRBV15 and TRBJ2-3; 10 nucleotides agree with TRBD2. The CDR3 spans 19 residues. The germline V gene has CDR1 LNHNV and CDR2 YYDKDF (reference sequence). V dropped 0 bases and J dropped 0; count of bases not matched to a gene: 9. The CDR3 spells CATSRDSLALAGSTDTQYF. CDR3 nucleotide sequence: TGTGCCACCAGCAGAGATTCTCTTGCACTAGCGGGGAGCACAGATACGCAGTATTTT. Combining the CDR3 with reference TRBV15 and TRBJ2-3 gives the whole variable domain DAMVIQNPRYQVTQFGKPVTLSCSQTLNHNVMYWYQQKSSQAPKLLFHYYDKDFNNEADTPDNFQSRRPNTSFCFLDIRSPGLGDTAMYLCATSRDSLALAGSTDTQYFGPGTRLTVL.

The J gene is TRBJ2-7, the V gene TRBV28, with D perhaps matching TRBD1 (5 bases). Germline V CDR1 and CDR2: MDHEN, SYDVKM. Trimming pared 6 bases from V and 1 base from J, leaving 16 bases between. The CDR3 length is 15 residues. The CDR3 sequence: CASRTDGAGSYEQYF. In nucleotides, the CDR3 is TGTGCCAGCAGAACGGATGGGGCCGGTTCCTACGAGCAGTACTTC.

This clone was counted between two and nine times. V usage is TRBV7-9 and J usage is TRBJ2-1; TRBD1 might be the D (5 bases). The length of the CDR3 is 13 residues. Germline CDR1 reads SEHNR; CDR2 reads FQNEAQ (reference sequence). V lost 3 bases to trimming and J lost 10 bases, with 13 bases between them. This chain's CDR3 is CASSLARAWEQFF. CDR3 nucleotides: TGTGCCAGCAGCTTGGCCAGGGCTTGGGAGCAGTTCTTC.

The CDR3 DNA sequence: TGTGCCAGTAATCCAGGACTAGCGGGAAATGTGTTCCGACCTACCAATGAGCAGTTCTTC. This translates into CASNPGLAGNVFRPTNEQFF. This chain uses TRBV19 with TRBJ2-1; 12 bases line up with TRBD2. J gave up 6 bases and V 7 bases, and 22 bases lay outside the gene matches. CDR1 is LNHDA, CDR2 SQIVND, per germline (reference sequence). CDR3 length equals 20 residues.

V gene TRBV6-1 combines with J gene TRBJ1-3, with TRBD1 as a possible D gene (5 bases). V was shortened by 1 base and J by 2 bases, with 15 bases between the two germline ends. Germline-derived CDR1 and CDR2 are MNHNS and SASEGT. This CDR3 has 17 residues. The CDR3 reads CASSEEFRVAAGNTIYF. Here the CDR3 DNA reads TGTGCCAGCAGTGAAGAATTCAGGGTTGCGGCTGGAAACACCATATATTTT.

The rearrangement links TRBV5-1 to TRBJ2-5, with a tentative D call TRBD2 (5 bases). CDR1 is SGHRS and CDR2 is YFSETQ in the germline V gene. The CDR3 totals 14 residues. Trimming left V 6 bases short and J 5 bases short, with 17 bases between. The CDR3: CASNRPGLRETQYF. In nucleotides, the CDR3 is TGCGCCAGCAATCGCCCAGGACTTCGGGAGACCCAGTACTTC. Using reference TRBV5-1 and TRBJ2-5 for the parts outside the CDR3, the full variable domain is KAGVTQTPRYLIKTRGQQVTLSCSPISGHRSVSWYQQTPGQGLQFLFEYFSETQRNKGNFPGRFSGRQFSNSRSEMNVSTLELGDSALYLCASNRPGLRETQYFGPGTRLLVL.

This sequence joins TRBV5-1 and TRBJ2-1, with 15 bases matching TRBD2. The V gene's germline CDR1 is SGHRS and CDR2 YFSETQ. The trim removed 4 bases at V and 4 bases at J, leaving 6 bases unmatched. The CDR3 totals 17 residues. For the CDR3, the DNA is TGCGCCAGCAGCATCGGGACTAGCGGGAGGTATTACAATGAGCAGTTCTTC. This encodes CASSIGTSGRYYNEQFF. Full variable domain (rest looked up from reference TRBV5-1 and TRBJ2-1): KAGVTQTPRYLIKTRGQQVTLSCSPISGHRSVSWYQQTPGQGLQFLFEYFSETQRNKGNFPGRFSGRQFSNSRSEMNVSTLELGDSALYLCASSIGTSGRYYNEQFFGPGTRLTVL.

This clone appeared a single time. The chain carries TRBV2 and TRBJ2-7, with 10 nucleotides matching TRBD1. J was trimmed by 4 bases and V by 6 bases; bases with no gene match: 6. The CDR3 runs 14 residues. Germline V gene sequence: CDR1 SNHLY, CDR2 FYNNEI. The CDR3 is CASRVTGGSYEQYF. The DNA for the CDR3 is TGTGCCAGCAGAGTGACAGGGGGCAGTTACGAGCAGTACTTC.

The CDR3 spells CASSYTDTQYF. For the CDR3, the DNA is TGTGCCAGCAGTTACACAGATACGCAGTATTTT. V usage is TRBV2 and J usage is TRBJ2-3; no reliable D call. Trimming pared 5 bases from V and 2 bases from J, leaving 2 bases between. The CDR3 spans 11 residues. CDR1 SNHLY and CDR2 FYNNEI come from the germline V gene.

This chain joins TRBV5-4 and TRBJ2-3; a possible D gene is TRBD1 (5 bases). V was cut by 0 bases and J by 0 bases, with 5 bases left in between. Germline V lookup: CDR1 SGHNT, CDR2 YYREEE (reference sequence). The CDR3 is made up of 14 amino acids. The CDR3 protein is CASSLAGSTDTQYF. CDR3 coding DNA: TGTGCCAGCAGCTTGGCAGGGAGCACAGATACGCAGTATTTT.